These 19 T cell receptor beta chains came from one sample sequenced in a study of T-cell reconstitution after alpha-beta-depleted transplantation in children (dated by TCRdb to about 2016). The method behind the library was PCR. TCRdb names Illumina HiSeq 2500 as the instrument used. To normalize quantification of the TCRbeta repertoire, the TCR libraries were built with molecular barcoding that relied on unique molecular identifiers. The public reads were reanalyzed by TCRdb: fastp trimming at Q25, MiXCR alignment, in-frame beta chains only. Rows matching on CDR3 protein sequence are summarized as one entry with the most common DNA and genes. Recorded for this sample are 640,000 or so distinct CDR3 sequences; 16% of them occurred a single time. Around 0.96% of the sample comes from the top ten. Sequenced here: PBMCs from the stem cell graft donor, sampled from the stem cell graft. The origin of the receptors is a human donor who donated a stem cell graft to a child with acute myeloid leukemia.

This clonotype was seen many times. V gene TRBV20-1 combines with J gene TRBJ1-5, with D perhaps TRBD1 (6 bases). Trimming shortened V by 0 bases and J by 3 bases, and 9 bases separated the two germline ends. The CDR3 totals 14 residues. Looked up from germline, CDR1 is DFQATT and CDR2 is SNEGSKA (reference sequence). CDR3 amino acids: CSARDQGHNQPQHF. The DNA of the CDR3 is TGCAGTGCTAGAGATCAGGGGCACAATCAGCCCCAGCATTTT.

This clonotype was seen once. The genes are TRBV2 and TRBJ2-5; perhaps TRBD1 as D (6 bases). Looked up from germline, CDR1 is SNHLY and CDR2 is FYNNEI. The CDR3 totals 13 residues. V lost 6 bases to trimming and J lost 1 base, with 9 bases between them. CDR3 nucleotide sequence: TGTGCCAGCAGAGGACAGCCCCAAGAGACCCAGTACTTC. This sequence encodes CASRGQPQETQYF.

There are a few counts of this clonotype. This rearrangement joins TRBV7-9 to TRBJ1-1, with TRBD1 as a possible D gene (5 bases). Per germline, CDR1 SEHNR and CDR2 FQNEAQ (reference sequence). CDR3 length equals 15 residues. Trimming left V 4 bases short and J 1 base short, with 13 bases between. CDR3 loop: CASSYGHRKNTEAFF. DNA for the CDR3: TGTGCCAGCAGCTATGGTCACAGGAAGAACACTGAAGCTTTCTTT.

This clonotype came up a few times. The rearrangement joins TRBV4-1 to TRBJ2-5; 9 nucleotides line up with TRBD1. The CDR3 extends over 15 amino acids. V lost 1 base to trimming and J lost 9 bases; unmatched junction nucleotides: 9. CDR1 and CDR2 from the germline V gene are MGHRA and YSYEKL. CDR3 bases: TGCGCCAGCAGCCAAGGGGGACAGGGAGGCGGGTCCCAGTACTTC. Translating gives CASSQGGQGGGSQYF.

The sample holds many counts of this clonotype. V and J are TRBV29-1 and TRBJ2-3; D not resolved. There are 15 residues in the CDR3. Germline loops: CDR1 SQVTM, CDR2 ANQGSEA. Trimming took off 3 bases at V and 2 bases at J, with 15 bases between the two ends. DNA for the CDR3: TGCAGCGTTGAGATGGCAGGATATAACACAGATACGCAGTATTTT. Its translation is CSVEMAGYNTDTQYF.

In its sample, this clonotype was seen many times. This rearrangement joins TRBV7-8 to TRBJ2-5; the D is unclear. Germline CDR1 is SGHVS and CDR2 is FQNEAQ. The CDR3 is 11 amino acids. V was cut by 5 bases and J by 5 bases, with 6 bases left in between. The CDR3 sequence: CASSAAETQYF. Written as DNA, the CDR3 is TGTGCCAGCAGCGCAGCGGAGACCCAGTACTTC.

This clonotype was found many times. The J gene is TRBJ2-7, the V gene TRBV29-1, with unresolved D. The germline V and J ends were trimmed by 3 bases and 1 base, with 7 bases remaining between them. CDR1 and CDR2 (germline): SQVTM, ANQGSEA. The CDR3 runs 12 residues. CDR3 in amino acids: CSVEDGSYEQYF. CDR3 nucleotide sequence: TGCAGCGTTGAGGACGGTTCCTACGAGCAGTACTTC.

The V call is TRBV7-9, the J call TRBJ1-1, with TRBD1 matching 7 bases. From germline, CDR1 is SEHNR and CDR2 FQNEAQ (reference sequence). The CDR3 covers 15 residues. V dropped 4 bases and J dropped 1; count of bases not matched to a gene: 6. In DNA, the CDR3 is TGTGCCAGCAGCTCAGGGGACAGAGGGAACACTGAAGCTTTCTTT. The encoded protein is CASSSGDRGNTEAFF.

This chain joins TRBV6-4 and TRBJ2-1, with 8 bases fitting TRBD1. The trim removed 7 bases at V and 4 bases at J, leaving 9 bases unmatched. Germline-derived CDR1 and CDR2 are MRHNA and SNTAGT. The CDR3 consists of 15 residues. The CDR3 loop is CASNRQGKVYNEQFF. The CDR3 DNA follows: TGTGCCAGCAATAGACAGGGGAAAGTGTACAATGAGCAGTTCTTC.

This chain connects TRBV28 to TRBJ1-5; the D is unclear. This CDR3 contains 13 residues. Germline loops: CDR1 MDHEN, CDR2 SYDVKM. Between the trimmed V and J ends, which lost 4 bases and 7 bases, there was a span of 11 bases. Here the CDR3 DNA reads TGTGCCAGCAGTTACCCGAGAGGGCAGCCCCAGCATTTT. This sequence encodes CASSYPRGQPQHF. The full variable domain, completed using reference TRBV28 and TRBJ1-5, is DVKVTQSSRYLVKRTGEKVFLECVQDMDHENMFWYRQDPGLGLRLIYFSYDVKMKEKGDIPEGYSVSREKKERFSLILESASTNQTSMYLCASSYPRGQPQHFGDGTRLSIL.

The chain carries TRBV20-1 and TRBJ2-1; TRBD2 is a possible D gene (7 bases). Trimming took 0 bases from V and 5 from J, leaving 20 bases between them. Per the germline V gene, CDR1 is DFQATT and CDR2 is SNEGSKA (reference sequence). CDR3 size: 17 residues. CDR3 in DNA: TGCAGTGCTAGAGACCCAAGGGGGGCGGGGGTGGACAATGAGCAGTTCTTC. Its protein product is CSARDPRGAGVDNEQFF.

This clonotype was observed a handful of times. The chain combines TRBV5-1 with TRBJ2-7, with a weak D call TRBD2 (6 bases). V lost 4 bases, J lost 3 bases, and 17 bases lay in between. The CDR3 is 15 amino acids. Germline V CDR1 and CDR2: SGHRS, YFSETQ. The DNA of the CDR3 is TGCGCCAGCAGCCTGAGGGAGGATCGCTACTACGAGCAGTACTTC. As protein: CASSLREDRYYEQYF. The entire variable domain, with the rest obtained from reference TRBV5-1 and TRBJ2-7, is as follows: KAGVTQTPRYLIKTRGQQVTLSCSPISGHRSVSWYQQTPGQGLQFLFEYFSETQRNKGNFPGRFSGRQFSNSRSEMNVSTLELGDSALYLCASSLREDRYYEQYFGPGTRLTVT.

This clonotype has a count of ten or more. The V and J genes are TRBV20-1 and TRBJ2-2; either TRBD1 or TRBD2 may supply D (5 bases each). Trimming took 6 bases from V and 6 from J, leaving 11 bases between them. CDR3 length: 12 residues. Germline V lookup: CDR1 DFQATT, CDR2 SNEGSKA (reference sequence). The CDR3 bases are TGCAGTGCCATACGGGGCGCCGGGGAGCTGTTTTTT. It specifies CSAIRGAGELFF.

This clonotype was counted many times. At one boundary the junction diverges from the germline segment, which might be a read error. The chain is built from TRBV20-1 and TRBJ2-2; TRBD2 is a possible D gene (7 bases). Germline CDR1 DFQATT, CDR2 SNEGSKA (reference sequence). The CDR3 contains 14 residues. CDR3 sequence reads: CSARGGANTGELFF. The CDR3 bases are TGCAGTGCCAGAGGGGGGGCGAACACCGGGGAGCTGTTTTTT.

This clonotype was observed a handful of times. The chain uses TRBV7-9 and TRBJ2-2; 7 bases agree with TRBD2. The length of the CDR3 is 15 residues. Trimming took 2 bases from V and 1 from J; bases not matched to a gene: 1. Germline values: CDR1 SEHNR, CDR2 FQNEAQ (reference sequence). The CDR3 coding sequence is TGTGCCAGCAGCTTATCTAGCGGGAACACCGGGGAGCTGTTTTTT. Its translation is CASSLSSGNTGELFF. The whole variable domain, filled in from reference TRBV7-9 and TRBJ2-2, reads DTGVSQNPRHKITKRGQNVTFRCDPISEHNRLYWYRQTLGQGPEFLTYFQNEAQLEKSRLLSDRFSAERPKGSFSTLEIQRTEQGDSAMYLCASSLSSGNTGELFFGEGSRLTVL.

A word on this clonotype: One junction end does not reproduce the germline sequence, and a read error may be involved. The gene calls are TRBV28 and TRBJ1-2; TRBD1 agrees at 8 bases. Germline V gene data show CDR1 as MDHEN and CDR2 as SYDVKM. This CDR3 spans 13 amino acids. The CDR3 loop is CASSPLGALGQDF. The DNA of the CDR3 is TGTGCCAGCAGTCCTTTAGGGGCCTTGGGACAGGACTTC.

A single count supports this clonotype. This chain connects TRBV11-1 to TRBJ1-6, with 8 bases lining up with TRBD1. Trimming removed 2 bases from V and 5 bases from J; junction bases left unmatched: 8. The CDR3 is 17 residues long. Germline loops: CDR1 SGHAT, CDR2 FQDESV (reference sequence). The CDR3 loop is CASSLWISGQDNSPLHF. The CDR3 DNA reads TGTGCCAGCAGCTTATGGATTTCGGGACAGGATAATTCACCCCTCCACTTT.

The chain joins TRBV12-3 or TRBV12-4 to TRBJ1-1; 8 nucleotides line up with TRBD1. V lost 3 bases, J lost 2 bases, and 14 bases stayed unmatched. The CDR3 consists of 18 residues. CDR3 bases: TGTGCCAGCAGTTTTCTAGGGGCCACAGGGGGACGAAACACTGAAGCTTTCTTT. Protein product: CASSFLGATGGRNTEAFF.

This clonotype has a count of ten or more. The chain uses TRBV5-1 and TRBJ2-1; a possible D gene is TRBD2 (6 bases). Germline-derived CDR1 and CDR2 are SGHRS and YFSETQ. The CDR3 length is 17 residues. V was clipped by 4 bases and J by 5 bases, with 22 bases between them. CDR3 loop: CASSHPRTGPGDNEQFF. The CDR3 nucleotides are TGCGCCAGCAGCCACCCCCGAACGGGGCCGGGGGACAATGAGCAGTTCTTC. Looking up the rest from reference TRBV5-1 and TRBJ2-1 gives the full variable domain: KAGVTQTPRYLIKTRGQQVTLSCSPISGHRSVSWYQQTPGQGLQFLFEYFSETQRNKGNFPGRFSGRQFSNSRSEMNVSTLELGDSALYLCASSHPRTGPGDNEQFFGPGTRLTVL.